The sequence of this T cell receptor beta chain was determined in a study of identical twins. This clonotype has more than one count but fewer than ten. Via MiXCR, TCRdb re-called the 5' RACE reads, giving one row per CDR3 protein. The sample carries 700,000 or so distinct CDR3 sequences, over 8.5% recorded once. This CDR3 has 15 residues. Germline V gene sequence: CDR1 MNHNS, CDR2 SASEGT. V dropped 7 bases and J dropped 2 bases, with 16 bases sitting between them. These records were also assigned to another study, of yellow fever vaccine responses in identical twins. That paper notes: Twins' T cell vaccine responses reportedly looked partly convergent, partly personalized.

The receptor was derived from a woman aged 18-29 years in good health. V and J are TRBV6-1 and TRBJ2-3, with D tentatively TRBD1 (5 bases). The material sequenced was PBMCs. The CDR3 DNA follows: TGTGCCAGCACACGCTCAGGGTCCCTCACAGATACGCAGTATTTT. Its protein product is CASTRSGSLTDTQYF.